This T cell receptor beta chain was sequenced for a study of circulating and synovial CD4+ cells in juvenile arthritis (dated by TCRdb to 2013 to 2016). General notes on the study: TCRbeta CDR3 repertoires of circulating HLA-DR+ CD4 T cells, bulk blood CD4 T cells and synovial CD4 T cells were compared within each patient. The goal of repertoire sequencing was to confirm that a circulating synovial-like CD4 T cell subset was enriched in synovial clonotypes. Findings and caveats that apply to the study as a whole: Circulating pathogenic-like lymphocytes clustered together with synovial T cells and shared a substantially larger fraction of CDR3 sequences with synovium than bulk blood did. Because T cell genome counts in CPL samples and bulk blood CD4 samples differed by at least an order of magnitude, sample-size effects were addressed. Synovial and circulating pathogenic-like lymphocyte repertoires were less diverse than bulk blood CD4 repertoires, with some CPL samples as oligoclonal as synovium. Because overlap with synovium was found to increase with sequencing depth, the full repertoire overlap was likely underestimated by the measured shared-clonotype fractions. The difference between circulating pathogenic-like lymphocytes and bulk blood T cells was not detected by traditional Vbeta family usage analysis.

At the junction V is shortened by 4 bases and J by 15 bases, with 17 bases in between. The CDR3 goes from the cysteine to the phenylalanine over 12 residues. The DNA shown is the 36-base CDR3, in frame from base 1. CDR1 SGHRS and CDR2 YFSETQ were looked up in the germline V gene. Donors of the sequenced samples were patients with active juvenile idiopathic arthritis. For each patient, the circulating pathogenic-like lymphocytes came from less than 11 mL of blood. Circulating pathogenic-like lymphocytes were sorted from peripheral blood mononuclear cells as HLA-DR+CD14-CD3+CD4+CD25low/- cells. Sorting was carried out immediately after cells were thawed, and dead cells were excluded with Live/Dead Fixable Near-IR Stain. HLA-DR was chosen as the sorting marker because it is a surface protein apparently lacking signalling activity in T cells. Library prep was done by the immunoSEQ multiplex PCR assay. TCRbeta CDR3 sequencing was performed as a commercial service by an external provider. The study's processing was this. Productive nucleotide sequences and amino acid sequences obtained through in silico translation were used in the analyses. To equalise sample size, diversity was assessed as Renyi entropy across alpha values by taking the median of 200 repeated subsamples. Pairwise repertoire distance was calculated as one minus the Chao-modified Jaccard index to correct for under-sampling and was used for clustering. Frequency-weighted overlap with synovial clonotypes was computed over 200 sample sizes, 200 draws without replacement each, and reported at the smaller sample's size. Sourced from immuneACCESS, this table was stored by TCRdb with only in-frame sequences that have V and J called. A share of the clones is absent; for the studies checked, an unresolved V gene accounts for under half, and the remainder has no known explanation. The V and J calls and clone size come from that table; D and trimming were worked out from the DNA. For this sample there are about 1,400 clones; over 75% appear just once. Jointly, the top ten make up about 3.3% of the sample.

Comment on this clone: This clone's antigen is unknown. The input lacks base qualities; no much larger clone sits a single base away.

The clonotype comes from a human donor with juvenile idiopathic arthritis. Source material: HLA-DR+ CD4+ T cells from blood. The cell subset or site label corresponds to: circulating pathogenic-like lymphocytes, sorted as HLA-DR+CD14-CD3+CD4+CD25low/- blood T cells. Rearrangement joined TRBV5-1 to TRBJ1-5, and perhaps TRBD1 as D gene, on 6 matching bases. The CDR3 region has the sequence CASSLTGLFWHF. Read as DNA, the sequence is TGCGCCAGCAGCCTTACAGGGCTTTTTTGGCATTTT.